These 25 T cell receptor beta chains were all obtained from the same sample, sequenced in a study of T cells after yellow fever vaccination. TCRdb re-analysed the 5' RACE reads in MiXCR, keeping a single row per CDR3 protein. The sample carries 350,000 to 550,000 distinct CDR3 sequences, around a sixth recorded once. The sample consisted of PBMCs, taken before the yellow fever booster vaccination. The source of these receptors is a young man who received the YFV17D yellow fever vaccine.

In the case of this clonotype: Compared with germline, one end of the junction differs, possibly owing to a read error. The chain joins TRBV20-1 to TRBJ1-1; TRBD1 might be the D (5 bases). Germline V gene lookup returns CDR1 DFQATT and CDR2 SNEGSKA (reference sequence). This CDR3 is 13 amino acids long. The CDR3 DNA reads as TGCAGTGCTAGAGATCCCGGGGCAGGTCCCAACACCTTT. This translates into CSARDPGAGPNTF.

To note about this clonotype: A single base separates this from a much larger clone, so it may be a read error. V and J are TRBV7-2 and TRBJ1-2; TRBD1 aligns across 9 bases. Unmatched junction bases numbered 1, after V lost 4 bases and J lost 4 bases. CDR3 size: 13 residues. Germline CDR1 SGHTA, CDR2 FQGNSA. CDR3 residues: CASSWDRAYGYTF. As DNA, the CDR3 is TGTGCCAGCAGCTGGGACAGGGCCTATGGCTACACCTTC.

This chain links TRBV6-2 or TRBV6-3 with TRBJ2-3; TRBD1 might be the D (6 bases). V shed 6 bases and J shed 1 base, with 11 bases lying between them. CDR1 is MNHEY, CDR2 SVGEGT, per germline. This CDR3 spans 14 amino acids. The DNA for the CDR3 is TGTGCCAGCAGAAGGGGGATGGGCACAGATACGCAGTATTTT. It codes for CASRRGMGTDTQYF.

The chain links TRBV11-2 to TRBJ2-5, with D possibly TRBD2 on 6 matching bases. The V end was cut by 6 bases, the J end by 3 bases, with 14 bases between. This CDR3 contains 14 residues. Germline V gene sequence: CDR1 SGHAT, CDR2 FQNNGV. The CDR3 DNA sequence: TGTGCCAGCAGATTCGGACTACATAAAGAGACCCAGTACTTC. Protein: CASRFGLHKETQYF.

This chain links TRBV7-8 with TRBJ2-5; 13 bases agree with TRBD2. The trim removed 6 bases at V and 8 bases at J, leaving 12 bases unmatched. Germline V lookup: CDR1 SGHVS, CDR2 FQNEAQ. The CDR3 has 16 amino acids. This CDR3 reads CASRLTSGGARRTQYF. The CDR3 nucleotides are TGTGCCAGCAGATTAACTAGCGGGGGGGCTCGGCGAACCCAGTACTTC.

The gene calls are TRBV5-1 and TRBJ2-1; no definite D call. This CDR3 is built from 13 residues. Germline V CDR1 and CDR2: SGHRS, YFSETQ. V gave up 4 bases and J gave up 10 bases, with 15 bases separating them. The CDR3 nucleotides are TGCGCCAGCAGCCCGGCCCCAGGTTGGGAGCAGTTCTTC. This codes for CASSPAPGWEQFF. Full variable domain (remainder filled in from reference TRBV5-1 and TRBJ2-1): KAGVTQTPRYLIKTRGQQVTLSCSPISGHRSVSWYQQTPGQGLQFLFEYFSETQRNKGNFPGRFSGRQFSNSRSEMNVSTLELGDSALYLCASSPAPGWEQFFGPGTRLTVL.

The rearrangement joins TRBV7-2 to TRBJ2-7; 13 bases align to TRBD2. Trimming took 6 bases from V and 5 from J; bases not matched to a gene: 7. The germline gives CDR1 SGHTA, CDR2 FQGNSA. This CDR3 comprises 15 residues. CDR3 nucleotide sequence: TGTGCCAGCAGTCAGGGGACTAGCGGGGCGGACGAGCAGTACTTC. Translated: CASSQGTSGADEQYF.

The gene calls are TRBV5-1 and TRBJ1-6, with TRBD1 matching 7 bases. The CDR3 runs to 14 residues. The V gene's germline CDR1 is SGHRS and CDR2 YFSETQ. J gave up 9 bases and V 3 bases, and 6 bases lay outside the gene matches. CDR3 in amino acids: CASSSMRGPSPLHF. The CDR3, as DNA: TGCGCCAGCAGCTCTATGAGGGGGCCTTCACCCCTCCACTTT. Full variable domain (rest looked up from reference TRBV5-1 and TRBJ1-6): KAGVTQTPRYLIKTRGQQVTLSCSPISGHRSVSWYQQTPGQGLQFLFEYFSETQRNKGNFPGRFSGRQFSNSRSEMNVSTLELGDSALYLCASSSMRGPSPLHFGNGTRLTVT.

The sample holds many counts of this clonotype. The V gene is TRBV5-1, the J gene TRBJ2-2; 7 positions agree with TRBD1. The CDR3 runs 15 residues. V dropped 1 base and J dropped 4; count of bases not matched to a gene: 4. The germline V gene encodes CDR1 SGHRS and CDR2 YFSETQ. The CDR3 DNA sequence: TGCGCCAGCAGCTTGAGGACAGGAGCCACCGGGGAGCTGTTTTTT. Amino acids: CASSLRTGATGELFF. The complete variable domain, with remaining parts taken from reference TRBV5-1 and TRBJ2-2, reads KAGVTQTPRYLIKTRGQQVTLSCSPISGHRSVSWYQQTPGQGLQFLFEYFSETQRNKGNFPGRFSGRQFSNSRSEMNVSTLELGDSALYLCASSLRTGATGELFFGEGSRLTVL.

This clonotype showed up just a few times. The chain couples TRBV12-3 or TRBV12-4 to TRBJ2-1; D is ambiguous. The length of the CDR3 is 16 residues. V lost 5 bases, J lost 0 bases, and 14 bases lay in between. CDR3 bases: TGTGCCAGCAGTCCCAAGCCCAAGATCTCCTACAATGAGCAGTTCTTC. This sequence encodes CASSPKPKISYNEQFF.

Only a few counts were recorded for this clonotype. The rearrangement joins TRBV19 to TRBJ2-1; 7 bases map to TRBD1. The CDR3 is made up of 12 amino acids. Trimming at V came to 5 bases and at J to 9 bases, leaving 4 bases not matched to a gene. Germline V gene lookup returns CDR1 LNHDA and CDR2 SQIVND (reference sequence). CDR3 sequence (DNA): TGTGCCAGTAGTCGAGGGGGCGGTGAGCAGTTCTTC. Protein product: CASSRGGGEQFF. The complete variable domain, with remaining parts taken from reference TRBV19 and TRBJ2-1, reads DGGITQSPKYLFRKEGQNVTLSCEQNLNHDAMYWYRQDPGQGLRLIYYSQIVNDFQKGDIAEGYSVSREKKESFPLTVTSAQKNPTAFYLCASSRGGGEQFFGPGTRLTVL.

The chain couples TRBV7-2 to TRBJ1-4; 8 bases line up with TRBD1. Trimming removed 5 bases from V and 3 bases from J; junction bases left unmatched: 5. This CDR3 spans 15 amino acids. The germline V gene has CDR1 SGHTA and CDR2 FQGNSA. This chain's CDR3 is CASSPQDRANEKLFF. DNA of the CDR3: TGTGCCAGCAGCCCCCAGGACAGGGCTAATGAAAAACTGTTTTTT.

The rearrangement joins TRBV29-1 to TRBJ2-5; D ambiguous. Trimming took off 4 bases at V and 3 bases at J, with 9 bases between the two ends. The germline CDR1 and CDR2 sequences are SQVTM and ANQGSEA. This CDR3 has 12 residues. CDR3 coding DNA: TGCAGCGTTGTATCCAGCAAAGAGACCCAGTACTTC. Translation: CSVVSSKETQYF.

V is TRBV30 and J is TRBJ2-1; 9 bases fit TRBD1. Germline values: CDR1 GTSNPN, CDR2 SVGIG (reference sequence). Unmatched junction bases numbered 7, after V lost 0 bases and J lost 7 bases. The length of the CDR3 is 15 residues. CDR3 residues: CAWSVRRTGANEQFF. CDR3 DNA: TGTGCCTGGAGTGTACGCCGGACAGGGGCAAATGAGCAGTTCTTC.

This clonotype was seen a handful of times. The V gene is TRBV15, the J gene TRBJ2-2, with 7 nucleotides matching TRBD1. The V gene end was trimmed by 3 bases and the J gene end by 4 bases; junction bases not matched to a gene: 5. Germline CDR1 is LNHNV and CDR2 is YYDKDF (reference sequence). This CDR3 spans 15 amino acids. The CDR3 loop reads CATSRENRGTGELFF. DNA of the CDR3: TGTGCCACCAGCAGGGAGAACAGGGGCACCGGGGAGCTGTTTTTT.

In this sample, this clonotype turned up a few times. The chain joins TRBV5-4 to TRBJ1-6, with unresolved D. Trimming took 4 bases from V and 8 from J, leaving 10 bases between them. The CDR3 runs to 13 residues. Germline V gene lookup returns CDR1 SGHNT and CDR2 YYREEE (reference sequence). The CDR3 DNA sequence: TGTGCCAGCAGCCCGGCGGAGCATTCACCCCTCCACTTT. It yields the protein CASSPAEHSPLHF. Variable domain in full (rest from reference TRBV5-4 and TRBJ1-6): ETGVTQSPTHLIKTRGQQVTLRCSSQSGHNTVSWYQQALGQGPQFIFQYYREEENGRGNFPPRFSGLQFPNYSSELNVNALELDDSALYLCASSPAEHSPLHFGNGTRLTVT.

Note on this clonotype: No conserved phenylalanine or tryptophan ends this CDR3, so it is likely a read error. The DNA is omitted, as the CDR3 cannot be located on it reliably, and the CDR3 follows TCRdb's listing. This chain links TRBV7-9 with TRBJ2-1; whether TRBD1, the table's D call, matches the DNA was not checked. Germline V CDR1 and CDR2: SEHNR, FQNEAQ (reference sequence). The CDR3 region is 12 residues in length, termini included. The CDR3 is CASSLRLGQATL.

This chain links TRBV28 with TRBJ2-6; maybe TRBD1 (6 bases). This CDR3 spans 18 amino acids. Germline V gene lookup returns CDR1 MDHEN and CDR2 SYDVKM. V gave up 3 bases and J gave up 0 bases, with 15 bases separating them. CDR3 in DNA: TGTGCCAGCAGTTTCGGCAAGAACAGGGTCTCTGGGGCCAACGTCCTGACTTTC. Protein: CASSFGKNRVSGANVLTF.

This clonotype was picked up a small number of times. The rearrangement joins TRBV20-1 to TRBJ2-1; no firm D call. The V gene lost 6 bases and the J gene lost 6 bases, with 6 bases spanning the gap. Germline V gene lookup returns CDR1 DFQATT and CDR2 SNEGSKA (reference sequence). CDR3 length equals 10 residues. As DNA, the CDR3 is TGCAGTGCCAAAGGCAATGAGCAGTTCTTC. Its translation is CSAKGNEQFF.

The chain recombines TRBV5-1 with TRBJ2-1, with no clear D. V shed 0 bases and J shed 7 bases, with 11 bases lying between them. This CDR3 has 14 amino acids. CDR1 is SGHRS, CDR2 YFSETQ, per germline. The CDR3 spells CASSLASSWNEQFF. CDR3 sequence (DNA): TGCGCCAGCAGCTTGGCGAGCTCTTGGAATGAGCAGTTCTTC.

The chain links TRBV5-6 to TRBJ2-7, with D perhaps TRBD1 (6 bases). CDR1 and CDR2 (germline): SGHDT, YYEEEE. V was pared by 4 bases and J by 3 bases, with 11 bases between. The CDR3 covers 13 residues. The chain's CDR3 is CASSPGQSYEQYF. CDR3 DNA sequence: TGTGCCAGCAGCCCCGGACAGAGCTACGAGCAGTACTTC.

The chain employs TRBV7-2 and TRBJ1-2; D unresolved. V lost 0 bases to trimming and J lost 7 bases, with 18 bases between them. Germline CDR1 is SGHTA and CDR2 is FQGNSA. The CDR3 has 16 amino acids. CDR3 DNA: TGTGCCAGCAGCTTAGCCGGGCCCACGTCGAGCCTTGGCTACACCTTC. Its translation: CASSLAGPTSSLGYTF. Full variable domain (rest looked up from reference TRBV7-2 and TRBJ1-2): GAGVSQSPSNKVTEKGKDVELRCDPISGHTALYWYRQSLGQGLEFLIYFQGNSAPDKSGLPSDRFSAERTGGSVSTLTIQRTQQEDSAVYLCASSLAGPTSSLGYTFGSGTRLTVV.

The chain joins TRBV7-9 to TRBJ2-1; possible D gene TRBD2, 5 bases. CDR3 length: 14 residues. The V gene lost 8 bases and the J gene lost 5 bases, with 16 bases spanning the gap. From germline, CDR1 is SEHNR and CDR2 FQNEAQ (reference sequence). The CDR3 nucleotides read TGTGCCAGCGGAGGCGCTGGACTCGACAATGAGCAGTTCTTC. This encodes CASGGAGLDNEQFF.

CDR3 sequence: CSASRPGGGNNEQFF. The CDR3 DNA follows: TGCAGTGCTTCCCGCCCCGGCGGGGGGAACAATGAGCAGTTCTTC. The V gene is TRBV20-1, the J gene TRBJ2-1; 8 nucleotides align to TRBD2. Looked up from germline, CDR1 is DFQATT and CDR2 is SNEGSKA (reference sequence). V lost 5 bases to trimming and J lost 5 bases; unmatched junction nucleotides: 11. This CDR3 has 15 amino acids.

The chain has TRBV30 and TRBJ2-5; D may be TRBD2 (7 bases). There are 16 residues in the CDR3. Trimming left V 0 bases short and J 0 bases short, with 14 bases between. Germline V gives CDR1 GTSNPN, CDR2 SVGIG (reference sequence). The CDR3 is CAWSVGGGLYQETQYF. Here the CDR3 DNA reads TGTGCCTGGAGTGTGGGCGGGGGCCTGTACCAAGAGACCCAGTACTTC.